This T cell receptor (beta chain) was sequenced in a study of PD-1 blockade in classical Hodgkin lymphoma. Points from the study as a whole: A significant rise in TCR diversity was seen by C4D1 for CD4+ cells but not for CD8+ cells. Reasons behind the repertoire differences stay unclear, perhaps disease activity or earlier therapy. Similar baseline diversity was found in complete responders and newly diagnosed patients. TCR diversity at baseline was reported to be reduced in newly diagnosed patients relative to healthy donors.

On this clone itself: The antigen remains undetermined.

The germline V and J ends were trimmed by 6 bases and 6 bases, with 26 bases remaining between them. CDR1 and CDR2 from the germline V gene are MDHEN and SYDVKM. The CDR3 runs to 18 residues. Sequencing was performed with immunoSEQ multiplex PCR; in TCRdb, only in-frame clones are kept and a portion is missing. The sample includes about 110,000 clones, about 89% seen only once; the top ten take about 20%. Every patient had relapsed following autologous stem cell transplantation, and cohorts differed in brentuximab vedotin exposure. This sequence originates from a human donor with classical Hodgkin lymphoma. The sequences come from peripheral blood mononuclear cells (PBMCs), collected before the second cycle of nivolumab. The V gene is TRBV28, the J gene TRBJ2-2, with D unclear. CDR3 nucleotide sequence: TGTGCCAGCAGCCAACTGGACGGCAGGAAGGGTATCGCCGGGGAGCTGTTTTTT. It is translated as CASSQLDGRKGIAGELFF.